This T cell receptor (beta chain) was sequenced for a study of control samples from healthy donors and cancer patients. Method: immunoSEQ multiplex PCR; TCRdb's copy keeps in-frame clones and lacks some. Of 35,000 to 50,000 clones in the sample, roughly 94% were seen once. V lost 3 bases and J 1 base, leaving 13 bases between the germline ends. The CDR3 consists of 16 residues. Germline assignment: CDR1 MGHDK and CDR2 SYGVNS. Sequencing was carried out using blood. The chain couples TRBV25-1 to TRBJ2-1, with D perhaps being TRBD1 or TRBD2 (6 bases each). This TCR was recovered from a man between 60 and 75 years old in good health. The CDR3 is CASSDHRGVSYNEQFF. The CDR3, as DNA: TGTGCCAGCAGTGACCATAGGGGGGTGTCCTACAATGAGCAGTTCTTC.